This T cell receptor (beta chain) was recorded in a study of early T cells in non-severe SARS-CoV-2 infection. Overall study: The sequenced material was bulk RNA from unsorted whole blood, and its chains were unpaired. Findings of the study overall: VDJdb matching favored anti-spike CD8 responses, missing private and CD4 specificities.

Individual cDNA molecules received unique molecular identifiers. TCRdb re-derived calls from the 5' RACE reads in MiXCR, one entry per CDR3 protein. The sample has about 43,000 distinct CDR3 sequences, roughly a tenth seen once. A few counts support this clonotype. What it binds is unknown. The source material was whole blood. The receptor comes from an adult who was a healthcare worker with PCR-confirmed SARS-CoV-2 infection or an uninfected control (not recorded which).

The DNA of the CDR3 is TGTGCCACCTCATGGGGACACCAAGGATCACCCCAGCATTTT. Protein: CATSWGHQGSPQHF. V is TRBV24-1 and J is TRBJ1-5, with D possibly matching TRBD1 (6 bases). Germline CDR1 and CDR2: KGHDR and SFDVKD. Trimming left V 9 bases short and J 10 bases short, with 21 bases between. The CDR3 contains 14 residues.